This section outlines one T cell receptor (beta chain) sequence together with its context. Germline CDR1 ENHRY, CDR2 SYGVKD. Trimming pared 2 bases from V and 5 bases from J, leaving 12 bases between. This CDR3 comprises 14 residues. This sample is part of a study of shared clonotypes between healthy human individuals. The authors distributed each subset's genomic DNA evenly over several immunoSEQ plates. Method: immunoSEQ multiplex PCR; TCRdb's copy keeps in-frame clones and lacks some. The profile covers approximately 2.3 million clones, with just over 90% appearing a single time and about 0.39% taken by the ten largest.

The receptor was derived from a man between 18 and 35 years old in good health. Some clones in this sample may be carry-over from other donors' samples. The V and J genes are TRBV10-3 and TRBJ2-5; TRBD2 might be the D (6 bases). What was sequenced was naive CD4+ T cells from PBMCs. Sample subset: CD45RA+ positively selected. The CDR3 reads CAISEGGNDETQYF. The CDR3 nucleotides are TGTGCCATCAGTGAGGGCGGGAACGACGAGACCCAGTACTTC.